The source of this T cell receptor beta chain is a study of beta chain features in type 1 diabetes. The CDR3 has 16 residues. Germline CDR1 LGHNA, CDR2 YSLEER. V was pared by 2 bases and J by 6 bases, with 7 bases of the junction left unmatched. This clone was detected only a few times. cDNA synthesis used the whole RNA isolate, giving expressed TCRB sequences. TCRdb keeps only in-frame clones here, not all; method: immunoSEQ multiplex PCR. This sample has about 140,000 clones, with roughly 10% found just once. The sample comprised naive CD4+ T cells from blood. The clonotype originates from a man between 18 and 35 years old in good health. V usage is TRBV4-3 and J usage is TRBJ2-1; 10 bases are a match to TRBD1. The CDR3 spells CASSQMTGGFLNEQFF. In nucleotides, the CDR3 is TGCGCCAGCAGCCAAATGACAGGGGGCTTTCTCAATGAGCAGTTCTTC.